This TCR beta chain came from a study of blood T cell repertoires in COVID-19. Across the whole study: Collection of acute and convalescent COVID-19 samples took place in the United States, Italy and Spain. The analysed material was cDNA or gDNA that came from T cells, B-cell-depleted T cells, or PBMCs.

Authors' analysis steps: Counts of nucleated cells, estimated from reference gene primer amplification, were obtained. TCRdb's table, derived via immunoSEQ multiplex PCR, lists solely in-frame clones and lacks some. V and J calls and clone size are as listed in that table; D and trimming were resolved from the DNA. The sample carries roughly 80,000 clones, roughly 79% recorded once. Germline V gene lookup returns CDR1 MNHEY and CDR2 SVGEGT. The CDR3 runs 15 residues. With 5 bases removed from V and 5 bases from J, the gap between germline ends came to 16 bases. The V call is TRBV6-2 or TRBV6-3, the J call TRBJ1-5; no clear D gene. Specimen: peripheral blood. The receptor was isolated from a human donor in a cohort sampled during active COVID-19. In DNA, the CDR3 is TGTGCCAGCAGTCGGGTGACGGGAAATGATCAGCCCCAGCATTTT. Translating it yields CASSRVTGNDQPQHF.